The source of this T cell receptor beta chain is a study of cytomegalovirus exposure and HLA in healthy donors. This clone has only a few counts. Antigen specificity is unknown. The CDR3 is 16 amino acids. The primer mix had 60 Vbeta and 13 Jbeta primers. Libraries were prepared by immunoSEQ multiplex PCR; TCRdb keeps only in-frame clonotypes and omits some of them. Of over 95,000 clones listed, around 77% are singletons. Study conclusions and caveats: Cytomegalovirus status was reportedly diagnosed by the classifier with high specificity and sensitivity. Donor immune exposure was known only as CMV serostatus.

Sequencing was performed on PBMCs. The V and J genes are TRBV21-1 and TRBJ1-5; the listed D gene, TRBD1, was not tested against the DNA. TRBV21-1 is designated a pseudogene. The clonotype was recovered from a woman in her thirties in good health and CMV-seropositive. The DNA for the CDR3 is TGTGCCAGCAGCAAAGAGGGGGTTTCGAGCAATCAGCCCCAGCATTTT. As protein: CASSKEGVSSNQPQHF.